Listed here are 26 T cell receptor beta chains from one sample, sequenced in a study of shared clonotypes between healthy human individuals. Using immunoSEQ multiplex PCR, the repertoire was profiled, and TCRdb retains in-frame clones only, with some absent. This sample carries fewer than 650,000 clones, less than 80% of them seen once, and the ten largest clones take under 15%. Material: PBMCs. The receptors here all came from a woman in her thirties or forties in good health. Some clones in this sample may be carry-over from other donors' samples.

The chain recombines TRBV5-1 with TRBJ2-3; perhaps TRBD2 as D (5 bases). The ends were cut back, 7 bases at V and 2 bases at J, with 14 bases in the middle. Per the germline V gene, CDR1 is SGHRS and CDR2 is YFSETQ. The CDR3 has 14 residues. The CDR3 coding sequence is TGCGCCAGCCAAGAGGGTCTAAACACAGATACGCAGTATTTT. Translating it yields CASQEGLNTDTQYF. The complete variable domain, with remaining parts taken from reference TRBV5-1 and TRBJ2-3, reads KAGVTQTPRYLIKTRGQQVTLSCSPISGHRSVSWYQQTPGQGLQFLFEYFSETQRNKGNFPGRFSGRQFSNSRSEMNVSTLELGDSALYLCASQEGLNTDTQYFGPGTRLTVL.

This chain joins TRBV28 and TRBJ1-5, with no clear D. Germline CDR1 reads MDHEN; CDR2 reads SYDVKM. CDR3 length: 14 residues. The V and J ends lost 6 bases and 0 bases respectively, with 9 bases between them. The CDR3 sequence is CASRKTLSNQPQHF. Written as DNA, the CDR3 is TGTGCCAGCAGAAAGACCCTTAGCAATCAGCCCCAGCATTTT.

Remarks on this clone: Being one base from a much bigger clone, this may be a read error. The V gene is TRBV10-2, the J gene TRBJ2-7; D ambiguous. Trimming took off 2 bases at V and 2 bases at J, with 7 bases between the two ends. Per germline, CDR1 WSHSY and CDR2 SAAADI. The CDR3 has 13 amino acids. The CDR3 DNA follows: TGCGCCAGCAGTGAGGCAGAAACCTACGAGCAGTACTTC. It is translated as CASSEAETYEQYF.

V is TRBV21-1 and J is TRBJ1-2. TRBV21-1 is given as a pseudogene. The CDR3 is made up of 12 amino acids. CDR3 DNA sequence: TGTGCCACAGGGACCCTTTTTACTGACTACACCTTC. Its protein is CATGTLFTDYTF.

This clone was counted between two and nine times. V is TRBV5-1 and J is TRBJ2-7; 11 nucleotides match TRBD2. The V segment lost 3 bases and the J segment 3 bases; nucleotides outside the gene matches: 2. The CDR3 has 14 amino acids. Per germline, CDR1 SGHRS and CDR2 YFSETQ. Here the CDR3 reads CASSSGLAVYEQYF. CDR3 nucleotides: TGCGCCAGCAGCTCGGGACTAGCGGTCTACGAGCAGTACTTC.

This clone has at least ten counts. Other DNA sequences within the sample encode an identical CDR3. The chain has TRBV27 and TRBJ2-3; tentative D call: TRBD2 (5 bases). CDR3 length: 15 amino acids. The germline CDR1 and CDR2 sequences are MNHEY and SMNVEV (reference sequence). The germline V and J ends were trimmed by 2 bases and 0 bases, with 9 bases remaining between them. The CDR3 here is CASSLGGPSTDTQYF. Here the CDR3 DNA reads TGTGCCAGCAGTTTAGGAGGACCAAGCACAGATACGCAGTATTTT.

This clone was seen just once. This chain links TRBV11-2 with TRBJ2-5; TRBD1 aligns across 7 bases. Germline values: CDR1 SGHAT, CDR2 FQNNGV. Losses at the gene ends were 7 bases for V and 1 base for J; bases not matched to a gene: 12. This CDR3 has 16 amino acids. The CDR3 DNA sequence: TGTGCCAGCACAAGGGGGCGGACCCTGGGCCAAGAGACCCAGTACTTC. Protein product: CASTRGRTLGQETQYF.

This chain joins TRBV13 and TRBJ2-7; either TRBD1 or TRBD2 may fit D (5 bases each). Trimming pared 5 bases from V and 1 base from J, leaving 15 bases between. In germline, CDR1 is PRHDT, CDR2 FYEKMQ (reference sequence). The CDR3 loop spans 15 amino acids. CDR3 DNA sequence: TGTGCCAGCAGCGCACGGGACCTCGATTCCTACGAGCAGTACTTC. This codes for CASSARDLDSYEQYF. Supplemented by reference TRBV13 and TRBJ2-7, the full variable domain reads AAGVIQSPRHLIKEKRETATLKCYPIPRHDTVYWYQQGPGQDPQFLISFYEKMQSDKGSIPDRFSAQQFSDYHSELNMSSLELGDSALYFCASSARDLDSYEQYFGPGTRLTVT.

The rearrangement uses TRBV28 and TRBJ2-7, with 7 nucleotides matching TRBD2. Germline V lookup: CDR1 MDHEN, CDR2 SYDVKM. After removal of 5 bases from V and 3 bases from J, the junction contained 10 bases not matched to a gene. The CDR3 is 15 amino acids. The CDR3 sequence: CASSTSSGVHYEQYF. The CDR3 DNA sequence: TGTGCCAGCAGTACCTCTAGCGGCGTACACTACGAGCAGTACTTC.

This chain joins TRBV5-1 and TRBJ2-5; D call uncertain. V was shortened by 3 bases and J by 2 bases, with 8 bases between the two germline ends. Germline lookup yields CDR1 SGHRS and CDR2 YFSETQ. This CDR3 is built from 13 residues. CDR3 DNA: TGCGCCAGCAGCTGGCTACCACAAGAGACCCAGTACTTC. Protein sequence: CASSWLPQETQYF. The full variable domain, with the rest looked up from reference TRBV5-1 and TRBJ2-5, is KAGVTQTPRYLIKTRGQQVTLSCSPISGHRSVSWYQQTPGQGLQFLFEYFSETQRNKGNFPGRFSGRQFSNSRSEMNVSTLELGDSALYLCASSWLPQETQYFGPGTRLLVL.

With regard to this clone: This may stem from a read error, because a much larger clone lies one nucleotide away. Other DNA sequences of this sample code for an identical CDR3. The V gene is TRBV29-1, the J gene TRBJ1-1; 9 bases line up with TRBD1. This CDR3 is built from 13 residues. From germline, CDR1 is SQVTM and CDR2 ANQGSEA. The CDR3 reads CSAEQGARTEAFF. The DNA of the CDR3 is TGCAGCGCGGAACAGGGGGCTCGGACTGAGGCTTTCTTT.

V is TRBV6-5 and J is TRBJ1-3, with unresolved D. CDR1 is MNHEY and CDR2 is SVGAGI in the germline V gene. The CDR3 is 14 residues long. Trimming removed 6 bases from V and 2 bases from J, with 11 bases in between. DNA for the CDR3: TGTGCCAGCAGACCCGGTCTGACTGGAAACACCATATATTTT. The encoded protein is CASRPGLTGNTIYF.

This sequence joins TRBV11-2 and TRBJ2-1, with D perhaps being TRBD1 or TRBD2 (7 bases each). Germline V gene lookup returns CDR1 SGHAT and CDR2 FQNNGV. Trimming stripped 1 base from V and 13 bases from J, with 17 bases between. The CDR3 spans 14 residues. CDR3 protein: CASSLGGRGPFQFF. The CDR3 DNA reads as TGTGCCAGCAGCTTAGGGGGGAGGGGGCCCTTTCAGTTCTTC.

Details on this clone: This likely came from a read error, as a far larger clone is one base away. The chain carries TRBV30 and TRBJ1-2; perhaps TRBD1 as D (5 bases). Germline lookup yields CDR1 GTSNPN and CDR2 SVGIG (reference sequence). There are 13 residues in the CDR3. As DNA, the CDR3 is TGTGCCTGGACAGGGACCACTAACCATGGCTACACCTTC. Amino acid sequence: CAWTGTTNHGYTF.

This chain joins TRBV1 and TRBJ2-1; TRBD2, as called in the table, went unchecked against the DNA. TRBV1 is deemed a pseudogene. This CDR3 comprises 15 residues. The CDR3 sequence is CTSSQAAGSGNEQFF. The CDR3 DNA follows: TGCACCAGCAGCCAAGCCGCCGGGAGTGGAAATGAGCAGTTCTTC.

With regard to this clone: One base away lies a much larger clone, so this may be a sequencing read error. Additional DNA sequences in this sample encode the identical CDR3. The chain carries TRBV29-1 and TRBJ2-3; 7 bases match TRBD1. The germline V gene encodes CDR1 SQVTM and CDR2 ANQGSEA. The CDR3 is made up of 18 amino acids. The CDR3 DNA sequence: TGTAGCGTTGAAGTTGTACAGGGGCGTAGCTCTAGCACAGATACGCAGTATTTT. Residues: CSVEVVQGRSSSTDTQYF.

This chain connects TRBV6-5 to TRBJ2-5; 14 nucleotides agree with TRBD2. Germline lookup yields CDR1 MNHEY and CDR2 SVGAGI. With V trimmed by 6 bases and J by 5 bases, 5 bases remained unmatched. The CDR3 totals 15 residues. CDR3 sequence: CASRKGTSGSETQYF. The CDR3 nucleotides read TGTGCCAGCAGAAAGGGGACTAGCGGGAGTGAGACCCAGTACTTC.

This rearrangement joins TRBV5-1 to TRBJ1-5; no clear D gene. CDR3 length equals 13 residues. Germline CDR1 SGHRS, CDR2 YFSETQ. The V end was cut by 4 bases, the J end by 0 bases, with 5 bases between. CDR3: CASSADSNQPQHF. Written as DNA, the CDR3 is TGCGCCAGCAGCGCGGATAGCAATCAGCCCCAGCATTTT.

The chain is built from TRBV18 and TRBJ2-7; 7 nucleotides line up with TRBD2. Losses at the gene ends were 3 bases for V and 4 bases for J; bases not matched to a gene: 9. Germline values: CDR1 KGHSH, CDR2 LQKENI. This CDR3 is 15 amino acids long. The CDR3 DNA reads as TGTGCCAGCTCACCTCGGAGCGGGAACCAATACGAGCAGTACTTC. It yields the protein CASSPRSGNQYEQYF. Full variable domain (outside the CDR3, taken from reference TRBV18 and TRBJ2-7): NAGVMQNPRHLVRRRGQEARLRCSPMKGHSHVYWYRQLPEEGLKFMVYLQKENIIDESGMPKERFSAEFPKEGPSILRIQQVVRGDSAAYFCASSPRSGNQYEQYFGPGTRLTVT.

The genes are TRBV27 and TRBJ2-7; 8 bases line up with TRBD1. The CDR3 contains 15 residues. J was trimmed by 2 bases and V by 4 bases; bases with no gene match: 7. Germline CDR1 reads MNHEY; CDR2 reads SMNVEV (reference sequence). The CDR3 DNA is TGTGCCAGCAGTTCCCTGGGACAGGAGCCCTACGAGCAGTACTTC. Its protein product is CASSSLGQEPYEQYF.

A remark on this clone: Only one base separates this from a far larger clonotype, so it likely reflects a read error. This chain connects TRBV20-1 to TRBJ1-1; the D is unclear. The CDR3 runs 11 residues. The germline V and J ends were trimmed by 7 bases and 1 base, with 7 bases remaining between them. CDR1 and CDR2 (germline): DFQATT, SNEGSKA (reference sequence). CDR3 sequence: CSVSKNTEAFF. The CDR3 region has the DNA TGCAGTGTTAGTAAGAACACTGAAGCTTTCTTT.

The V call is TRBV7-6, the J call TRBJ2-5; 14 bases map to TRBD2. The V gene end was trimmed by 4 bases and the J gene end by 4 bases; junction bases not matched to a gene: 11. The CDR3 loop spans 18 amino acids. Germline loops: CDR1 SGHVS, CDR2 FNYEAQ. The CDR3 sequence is CASSSGLAGAQGGETQYF. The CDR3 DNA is TGTGCCAGCAGCTCGGGACTAGCGGGAGCCCAAGGAGGAGAGACCCAGTACTTC. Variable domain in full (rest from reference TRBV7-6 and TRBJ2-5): GAGVSQSPRYKVTKRGQDVALRCDPISGHVSLYWYRQALGQGPEFLTYFNYEAQQDKSGLPNDRFSAERPEGSISTLTIQRTEQRDSAMYRCASSSGLAGAQGGETQYFGPGTRLLVL.

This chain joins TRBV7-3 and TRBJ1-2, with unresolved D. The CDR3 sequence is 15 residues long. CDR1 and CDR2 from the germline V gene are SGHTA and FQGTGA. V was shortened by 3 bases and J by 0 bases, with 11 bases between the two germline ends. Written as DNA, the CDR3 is TGTGCCAGCAGCTTCGGGCGGGATGCTAACTATGGCTACACCTTC. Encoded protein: CASSFGRDANYGYTF. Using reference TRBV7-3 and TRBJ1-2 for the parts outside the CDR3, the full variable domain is GAGVSQTPSNKVTEKGKYVELRCDPISGHTALYWYRQSLGQGPEFLIYFQGTGAADDSGLPNDRFFAVRPEGSVSTLKIQRTERGDSAVYLCASSFGRDANYGYTFGSGTRLTVV.

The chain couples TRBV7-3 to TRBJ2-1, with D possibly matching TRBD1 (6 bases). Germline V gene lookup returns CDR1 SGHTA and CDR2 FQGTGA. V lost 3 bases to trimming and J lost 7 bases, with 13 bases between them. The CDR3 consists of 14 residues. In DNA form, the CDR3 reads TGTGCCAGCAGCTTTGAGGCAACAGGGAATGAGCAGTTCTTC. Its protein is CASSFEATGNEQFF.

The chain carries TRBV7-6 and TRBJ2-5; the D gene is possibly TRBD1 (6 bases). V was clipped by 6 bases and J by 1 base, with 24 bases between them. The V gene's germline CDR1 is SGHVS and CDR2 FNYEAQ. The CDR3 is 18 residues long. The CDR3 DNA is TGTGCCAGCAGTTTACTTCCCGATCATACAGGGCGCCAAGAGACCCAGTACTTC. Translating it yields CASSLLPDHTGRQETQYF.

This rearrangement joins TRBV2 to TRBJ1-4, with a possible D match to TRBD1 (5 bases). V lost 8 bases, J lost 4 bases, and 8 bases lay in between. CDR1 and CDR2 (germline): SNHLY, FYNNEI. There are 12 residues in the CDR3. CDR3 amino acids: CASGTFNEKLFF. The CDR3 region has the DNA TGTGCCAGCGGGACCTTTAATGAAAAACTGTTTTTT.